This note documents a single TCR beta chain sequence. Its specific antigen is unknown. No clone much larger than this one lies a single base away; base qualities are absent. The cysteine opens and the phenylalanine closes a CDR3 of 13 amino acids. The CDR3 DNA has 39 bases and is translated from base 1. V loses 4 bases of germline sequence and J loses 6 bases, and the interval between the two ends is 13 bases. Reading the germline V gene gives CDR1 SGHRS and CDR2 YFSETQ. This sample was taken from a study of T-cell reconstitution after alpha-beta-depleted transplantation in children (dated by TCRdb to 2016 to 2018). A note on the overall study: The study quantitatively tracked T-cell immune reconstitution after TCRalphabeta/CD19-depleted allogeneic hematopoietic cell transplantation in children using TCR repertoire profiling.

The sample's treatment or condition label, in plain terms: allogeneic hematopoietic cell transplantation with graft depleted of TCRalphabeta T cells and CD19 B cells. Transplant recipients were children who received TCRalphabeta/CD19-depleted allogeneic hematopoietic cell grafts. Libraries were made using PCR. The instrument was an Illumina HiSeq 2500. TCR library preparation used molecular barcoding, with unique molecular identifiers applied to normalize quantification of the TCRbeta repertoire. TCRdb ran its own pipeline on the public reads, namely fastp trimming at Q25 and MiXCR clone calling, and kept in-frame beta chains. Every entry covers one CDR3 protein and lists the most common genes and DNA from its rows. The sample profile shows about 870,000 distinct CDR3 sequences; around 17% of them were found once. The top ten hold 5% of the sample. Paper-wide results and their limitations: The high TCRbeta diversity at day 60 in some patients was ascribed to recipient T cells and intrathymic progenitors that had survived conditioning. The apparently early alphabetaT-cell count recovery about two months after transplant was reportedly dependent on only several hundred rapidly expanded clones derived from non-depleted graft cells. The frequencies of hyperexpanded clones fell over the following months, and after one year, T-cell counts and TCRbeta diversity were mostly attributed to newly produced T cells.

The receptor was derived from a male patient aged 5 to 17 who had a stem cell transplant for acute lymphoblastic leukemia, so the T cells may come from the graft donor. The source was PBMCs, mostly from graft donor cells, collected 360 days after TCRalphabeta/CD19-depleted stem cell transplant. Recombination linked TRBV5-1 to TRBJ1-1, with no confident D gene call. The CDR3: CASSPLARAEAFF. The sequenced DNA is TGCGCCAGCAGCCCCTTGGCGCGGGCTGAAGCTTTCTTT.